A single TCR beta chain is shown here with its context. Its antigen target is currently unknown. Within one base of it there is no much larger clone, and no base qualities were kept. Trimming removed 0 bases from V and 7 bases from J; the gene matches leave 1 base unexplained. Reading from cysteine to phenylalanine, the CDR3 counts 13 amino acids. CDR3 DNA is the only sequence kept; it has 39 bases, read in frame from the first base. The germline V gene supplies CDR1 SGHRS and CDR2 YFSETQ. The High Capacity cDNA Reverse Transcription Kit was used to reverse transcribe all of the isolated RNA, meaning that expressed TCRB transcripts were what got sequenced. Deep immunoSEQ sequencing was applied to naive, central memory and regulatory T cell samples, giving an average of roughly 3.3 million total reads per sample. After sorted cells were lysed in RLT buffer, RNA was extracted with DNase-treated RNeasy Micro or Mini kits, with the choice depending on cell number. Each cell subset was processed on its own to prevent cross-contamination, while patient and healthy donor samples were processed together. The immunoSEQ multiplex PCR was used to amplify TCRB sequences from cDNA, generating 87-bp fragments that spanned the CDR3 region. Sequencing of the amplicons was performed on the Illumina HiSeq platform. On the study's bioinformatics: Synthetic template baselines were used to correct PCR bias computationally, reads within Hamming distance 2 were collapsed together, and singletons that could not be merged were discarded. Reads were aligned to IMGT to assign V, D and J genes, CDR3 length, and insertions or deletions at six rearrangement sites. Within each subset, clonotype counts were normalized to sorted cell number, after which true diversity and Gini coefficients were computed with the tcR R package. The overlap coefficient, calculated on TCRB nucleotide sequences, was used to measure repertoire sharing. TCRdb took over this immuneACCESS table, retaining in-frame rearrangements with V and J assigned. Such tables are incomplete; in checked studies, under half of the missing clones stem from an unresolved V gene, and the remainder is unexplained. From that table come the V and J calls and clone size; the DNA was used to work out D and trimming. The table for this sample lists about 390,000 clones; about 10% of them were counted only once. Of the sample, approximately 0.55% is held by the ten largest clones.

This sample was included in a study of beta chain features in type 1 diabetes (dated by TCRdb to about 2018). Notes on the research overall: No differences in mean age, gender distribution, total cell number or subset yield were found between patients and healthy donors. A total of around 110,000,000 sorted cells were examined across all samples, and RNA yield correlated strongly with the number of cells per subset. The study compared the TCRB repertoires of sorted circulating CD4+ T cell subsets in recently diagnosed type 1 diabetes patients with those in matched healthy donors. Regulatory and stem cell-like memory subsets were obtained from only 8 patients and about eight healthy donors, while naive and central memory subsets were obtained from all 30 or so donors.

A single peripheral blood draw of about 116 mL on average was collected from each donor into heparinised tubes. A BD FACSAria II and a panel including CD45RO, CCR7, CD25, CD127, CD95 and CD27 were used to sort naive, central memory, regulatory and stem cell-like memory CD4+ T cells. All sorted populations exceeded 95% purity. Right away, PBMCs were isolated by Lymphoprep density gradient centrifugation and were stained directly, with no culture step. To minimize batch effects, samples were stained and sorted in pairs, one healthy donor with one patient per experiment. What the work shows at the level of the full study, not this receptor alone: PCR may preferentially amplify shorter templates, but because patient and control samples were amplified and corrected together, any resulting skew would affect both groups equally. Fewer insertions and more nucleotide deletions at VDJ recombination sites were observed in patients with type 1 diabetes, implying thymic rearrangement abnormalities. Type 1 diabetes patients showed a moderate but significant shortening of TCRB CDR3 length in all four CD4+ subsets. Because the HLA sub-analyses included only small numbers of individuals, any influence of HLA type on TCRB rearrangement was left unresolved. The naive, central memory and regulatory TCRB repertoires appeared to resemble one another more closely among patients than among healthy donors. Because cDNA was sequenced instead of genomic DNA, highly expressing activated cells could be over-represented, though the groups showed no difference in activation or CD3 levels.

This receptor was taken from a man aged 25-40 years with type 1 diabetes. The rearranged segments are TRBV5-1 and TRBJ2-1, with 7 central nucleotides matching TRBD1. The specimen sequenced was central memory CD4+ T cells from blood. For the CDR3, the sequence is CASSLAQGNEQFF. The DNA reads TGCGCCAGCAGCTTGGCACAGGGGAATGAGCAGTTCTTC. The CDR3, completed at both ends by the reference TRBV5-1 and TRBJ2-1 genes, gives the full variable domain KAGVTQTPRYLIKTRGQQVTLSCSPISGHRSVSWYQQTPGQGLQFLFEYFSETQRNKGNFPGRFSGRQFSNSRSEMNVSTLELGDSALYLCASSLAQGNEQFFGPGTRLTVL.